Shown below are 5 T cell receptor beta chains from a single sample sequenced in a study of HIV-infected patients and healthy controls. No cell fractionation was done, so the repertoire covers all unsorted peripheral blood T cells. 500 ng RNA was reverse transcribed with alpha and beta constant-region primers. Separate chain-specific third strand synthesis with multiplexing indices produced the alpha and beta libraries. TCRdb independently ran MiXCR on the 5' RACE reads; one entry per CDR3 protein. Counted here are approximately 13,000 distinct CDR3 sequences, 5.1% occurring once; the ten biggest clones make up approximately 3.4%. The sequenced sample consisted of blood. Source of these receptors: an adult in good health.

In its sample, this clonotype was seen a few times. This chain links TRBV27 with TRBJ2-3; D is possibly TRBD2 (5 bases). In germline, CDR1 is MNHEY, CDR2 SMNVEV (reference sequence). The CDR3 has 16 residues. Trimming removed 4 bases from V and 0 bases from J, with 14 bases in between. The chain's CDR3 is CASSSGYRGSTDTQYF. Written as DNA, the CDR3 is TGTGCCAGCAGTTCGGGATATCGAGGGAGCACAGATACGCAGTATTTT.

This clonotype ranks as medium-sized. The V gene is TRBV13, the J gene TRBJ2-1; D remains ambiguous. The V end lost 5 bases, the J end lost 0 bases, and 14 bases lay between the germline ends. Germline lookup yields CDR1 PRHDT and CDR2 FYEKMQ (reference sequence). The CDR3 runs 16 residues. Here the CDR3 DNA reads TGTGCCAGCAGCCTCCCGAGGCGGAGCTCCTACAATGAGCAGTTCTTC. This encodes CASSLPRRSSYNEQFF.

The rearrangement uses TRBV5-1 and TRBJ2-5, with TRBD1 matching over 9 bases. Germline CDR1 SGHRS, CDR2 YFSETQ. J was trimmed by 1 base and V by 4 bases; bases with no gene match: 5. The CDR3 is made up of 15 amino acids. In DNA form, the CDR3 reads TGCGCCAGCAGCACACAGGGGGCAGTCCAAGAGACCCAGTACTTC. It specifies CASSTQGAVQETQYF.

This clonotype was observed many times. V usage is TRBV9 and J usage is TRBJ2-2; TRBD2 matches at 7 bases. From germline, CDR1 is SGDLS and CDR2 YYNGEE. Trimming at V came to 4 bases and at J to 3 bases, leaving 6 bases not matched to a gene. The CDR3 runs 15 residues. The CDR3 spells CASSTRGSYTGELFF. The CDR3 DNA is TGTGCCAGCAGCACGCGGGGGAGTTACACCGGGGAGCTGTTTTTT.

In its sample, this clonotype is medium-sized. J is TRBJ2-1 and V is TRBV3-1; TRBD2 matches at 9 bases. The CDR3 sequence is 16 residues long. The J segment lost 0 bases and the V segment lost 2 bases, leaving 2 bases of the junction unmatched. Germline CDR1 and CDR2: LGHDT and YNNKEL (reference sequence). Here the CDR3 reads CASSQSGGYSYNEQFF. For the CDR3, the DNA is TGTGCCAGCAGCCAAAGCGGGGGGTACTCCTACAATGAGCAGTTCTTC.